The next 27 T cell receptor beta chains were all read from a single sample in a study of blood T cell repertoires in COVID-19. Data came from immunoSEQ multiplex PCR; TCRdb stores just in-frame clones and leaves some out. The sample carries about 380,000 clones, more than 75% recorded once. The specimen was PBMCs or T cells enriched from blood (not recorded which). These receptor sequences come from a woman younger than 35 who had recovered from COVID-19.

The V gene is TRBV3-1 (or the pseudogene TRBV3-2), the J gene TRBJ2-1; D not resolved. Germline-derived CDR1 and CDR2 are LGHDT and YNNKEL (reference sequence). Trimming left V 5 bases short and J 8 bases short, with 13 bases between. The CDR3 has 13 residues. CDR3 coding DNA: TGTGCCAGCAGCTCTGGATTGCTAGATGAGCAGTTCTTC. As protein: CASSSGLLDEQFF.

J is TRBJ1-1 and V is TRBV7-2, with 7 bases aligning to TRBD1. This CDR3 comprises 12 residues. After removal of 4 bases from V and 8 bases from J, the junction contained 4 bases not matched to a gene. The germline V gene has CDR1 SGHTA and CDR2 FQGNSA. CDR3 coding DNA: TGTGCCAGCAGCTGGAGGACAGGAGAAGCTTTCTTT. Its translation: CASSWRTGEAFF.

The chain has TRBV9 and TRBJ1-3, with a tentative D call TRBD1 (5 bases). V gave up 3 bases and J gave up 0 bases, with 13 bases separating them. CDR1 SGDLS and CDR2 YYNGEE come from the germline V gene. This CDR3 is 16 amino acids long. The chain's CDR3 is CASSGRQSISGNTIYF. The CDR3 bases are TGTGCCAGCAGCGGAAGACAGAGTATCTCTGGAAACACCATATATTTT.

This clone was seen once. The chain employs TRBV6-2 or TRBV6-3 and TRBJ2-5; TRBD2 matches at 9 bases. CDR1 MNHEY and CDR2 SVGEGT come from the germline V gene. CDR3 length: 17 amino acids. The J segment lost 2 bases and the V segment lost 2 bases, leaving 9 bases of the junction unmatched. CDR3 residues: CASSYGELAGRQETQYF. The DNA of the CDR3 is TGTGCCAGCAGTTACGGAGAACTAGCGGGCCGACAAGAGACCCAGTACTTC.

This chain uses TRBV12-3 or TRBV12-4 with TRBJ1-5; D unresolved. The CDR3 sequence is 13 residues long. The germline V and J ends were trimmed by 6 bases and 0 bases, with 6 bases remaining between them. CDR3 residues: CASRRHSNQPQHF. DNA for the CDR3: TGTGCCAGCAGGCGCCATAGCAATCAGCCCCAGCATTTT.

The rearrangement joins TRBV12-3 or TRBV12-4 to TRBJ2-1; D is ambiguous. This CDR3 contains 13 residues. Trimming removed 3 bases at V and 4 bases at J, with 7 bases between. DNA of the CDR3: TGTGCCAGCAGTTTCGTGACTTACAATGAGCAGTTCTTC. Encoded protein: CASSFVTYNEQFF.

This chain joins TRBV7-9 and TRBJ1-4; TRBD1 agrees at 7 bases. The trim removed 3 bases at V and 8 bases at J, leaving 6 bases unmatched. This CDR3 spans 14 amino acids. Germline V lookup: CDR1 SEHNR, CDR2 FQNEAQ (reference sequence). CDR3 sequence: CASSLRQGGEKLFF. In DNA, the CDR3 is TGTGCCAGCAGCTTGAGACAGGGTGGCGAAAAACTGTTTTTT. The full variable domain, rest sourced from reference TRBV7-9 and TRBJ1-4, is DTGVSQNPRHKITKRGQNVTFRCDPISEHNRLYWYRQTLGQGPEFLTYFQNEAQLEKSRLLSDRFSAERPKGSFSTLEIQRTEQGDSAMYLCASSLRQGGEKLFFGSGTQLSVL.

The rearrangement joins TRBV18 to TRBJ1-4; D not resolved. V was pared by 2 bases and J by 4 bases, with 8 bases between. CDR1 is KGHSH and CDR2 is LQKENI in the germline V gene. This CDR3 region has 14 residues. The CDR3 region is CASSPRQDNEKLFF. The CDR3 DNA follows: TGTGCCAGCTCACCAAGGCAGGATAATGAAAAACTGTTTTTT.

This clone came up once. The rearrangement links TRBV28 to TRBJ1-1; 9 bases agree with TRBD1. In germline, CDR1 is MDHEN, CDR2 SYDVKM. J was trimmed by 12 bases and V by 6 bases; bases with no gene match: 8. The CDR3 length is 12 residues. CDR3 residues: CASSYRQGGTFF. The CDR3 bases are TGTGCCAGCAGCTATAGACAGGGGGGAACTTTCTTT.

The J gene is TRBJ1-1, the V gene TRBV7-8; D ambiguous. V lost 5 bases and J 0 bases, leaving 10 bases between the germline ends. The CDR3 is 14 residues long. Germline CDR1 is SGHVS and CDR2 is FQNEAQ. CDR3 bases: TGTGCCAGCAGCCCCCGTCGGGTGAACACTGAAGCTTTCTTT. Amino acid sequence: CASSPRRVNTEAFF.

For the CDR3, the DNA is TGTGCCAGCAGTTACCAAGGGGGGGGGAGCACTGAAGCTTTCTTT. It specifies CASSYQGGGSTEAFF. This chain joins TRBV6-5 and TRBJ1-1; TRBD1 is a possible D gene (6 bases). V lost 2 bases to trimming and J lost 4 bases, with 14 bases between them. Germline CDR1 and CDR2: MNHEY and SVGAGI. This CDR3 comprises 15 residues.

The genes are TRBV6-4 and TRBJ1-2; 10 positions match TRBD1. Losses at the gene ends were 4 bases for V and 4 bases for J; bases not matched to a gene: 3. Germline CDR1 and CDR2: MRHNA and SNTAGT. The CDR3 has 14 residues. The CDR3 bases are TGTGCCAGCAGTGCGGGACAGGGGAGCTATGGCTACACCTTC. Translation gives CASSAGQGSYGYTF.

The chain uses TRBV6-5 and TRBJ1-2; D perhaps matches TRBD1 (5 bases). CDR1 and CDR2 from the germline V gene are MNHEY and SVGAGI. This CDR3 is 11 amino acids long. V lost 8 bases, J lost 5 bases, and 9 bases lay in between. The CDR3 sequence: CASGGEYGYTF. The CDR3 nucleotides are TGTGCCAGCGGGGGGGAGTATGGCTACACCTTC.

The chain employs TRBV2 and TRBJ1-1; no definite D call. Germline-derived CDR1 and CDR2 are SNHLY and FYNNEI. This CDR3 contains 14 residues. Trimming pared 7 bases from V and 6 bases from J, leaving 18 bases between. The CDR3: CASNGPRHFPEAFF. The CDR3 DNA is TGTGCCAGCAACGGCCCCCGACATTTCCCTGAAGCTTTCTTT.

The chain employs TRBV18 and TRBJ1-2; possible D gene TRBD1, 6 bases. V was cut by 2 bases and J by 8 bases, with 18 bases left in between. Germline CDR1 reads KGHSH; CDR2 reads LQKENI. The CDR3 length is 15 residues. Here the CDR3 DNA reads TGTGCCAGCTCACCAGGGGCGGCAGGGGACGAAGGCTACACCTTC. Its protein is CASSPGAAGDEGYTF. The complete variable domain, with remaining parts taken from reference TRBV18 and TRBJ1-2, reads NAGVMQNPRHLVRRRGQEARLRCSPMKGHSHVYWYRQLPEEGLKFMVYLQKENIIDESGMPKERFSAEFPKEGPSILRIQQVVRGDSAAYFCASSPGAAGDEGYTFGSGTRLTVV.

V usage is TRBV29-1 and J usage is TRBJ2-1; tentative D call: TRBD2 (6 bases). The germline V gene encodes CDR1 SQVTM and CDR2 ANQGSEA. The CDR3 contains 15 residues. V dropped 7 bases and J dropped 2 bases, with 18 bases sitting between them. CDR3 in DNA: TGCAGCGCCGACCGATGGGGGGTTACCTACAATGAGCAGTTCTTC. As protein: CSADRWGVTYNEQFF.

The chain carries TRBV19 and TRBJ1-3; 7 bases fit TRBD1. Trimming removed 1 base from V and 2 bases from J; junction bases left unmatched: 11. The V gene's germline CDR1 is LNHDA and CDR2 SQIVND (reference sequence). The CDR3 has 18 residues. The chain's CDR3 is CASSIVPGGARTGNTIYF. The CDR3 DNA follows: TGTGCCAGTAGTATAGTTCCAGGGGGTGCAAGGACTGGAAACACCATATATTTT.

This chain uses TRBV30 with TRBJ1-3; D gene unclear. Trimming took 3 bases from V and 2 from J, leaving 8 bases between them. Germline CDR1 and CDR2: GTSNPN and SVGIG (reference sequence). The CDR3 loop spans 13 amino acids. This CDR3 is CAWREAAGNTIYF. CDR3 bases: TGTGCCTGGAGAGAGGCTGCTGGAAACACCATATATTTT.

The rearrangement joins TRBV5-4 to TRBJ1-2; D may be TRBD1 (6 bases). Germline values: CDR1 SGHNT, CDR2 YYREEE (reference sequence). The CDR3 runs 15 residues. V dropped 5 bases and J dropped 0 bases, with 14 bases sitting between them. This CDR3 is CASRGLAGANYGYTF. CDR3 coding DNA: TGTGCCAGCAGGGGTTTGGCAGGGGCTAACTATGGCTACACCTTC.

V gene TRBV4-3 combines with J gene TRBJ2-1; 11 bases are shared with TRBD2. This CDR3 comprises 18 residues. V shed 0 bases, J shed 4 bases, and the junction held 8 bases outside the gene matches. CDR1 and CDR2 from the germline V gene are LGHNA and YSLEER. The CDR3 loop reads CASSQEELAGVTYNEQFF. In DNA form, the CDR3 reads TGCGCCAGCAGCCAAGAAGAACTAGCGGGGGTTACTTACAATGAGCAGTTCTTC.

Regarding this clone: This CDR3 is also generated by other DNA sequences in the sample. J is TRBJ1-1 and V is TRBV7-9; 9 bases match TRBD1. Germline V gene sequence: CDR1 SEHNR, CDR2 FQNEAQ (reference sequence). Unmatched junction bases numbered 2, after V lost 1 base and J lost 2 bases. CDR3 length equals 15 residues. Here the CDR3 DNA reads TGTGCCAGCAGCTTAGTGGGACAGGGTAACACTGAAGCTTTCTTT. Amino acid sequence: CASSLVGQGNTEAFF.

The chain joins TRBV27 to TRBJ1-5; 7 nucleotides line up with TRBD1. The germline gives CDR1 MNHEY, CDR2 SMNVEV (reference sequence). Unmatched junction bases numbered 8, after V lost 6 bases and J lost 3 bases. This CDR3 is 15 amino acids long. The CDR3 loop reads CASRKLDRANQPQHF. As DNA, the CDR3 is TGTGCCAGCAGAAAATTAGACAGGGCCAATCAGCCCCAGCATTTT.

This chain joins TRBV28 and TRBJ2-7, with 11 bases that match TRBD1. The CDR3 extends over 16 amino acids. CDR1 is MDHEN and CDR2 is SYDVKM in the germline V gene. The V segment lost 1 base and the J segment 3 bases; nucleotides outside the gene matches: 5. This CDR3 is CASSLSLGTGGYEQYF. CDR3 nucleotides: TGTGCCAGCAGTTTATCCCTCGGGACAGGGGGCTACGAGCAGTACTTC. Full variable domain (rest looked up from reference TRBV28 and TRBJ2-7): DVKVTQSSRYLVKRTGEKVFLECVQDMDHENMFWYRQDPGLGLRLIYFSYDVKMKEKGDIPEGYSVSREKKERFSLILESASTNQTSMYLCASSLSLGTGGYEQYFGPGTRLTVT.

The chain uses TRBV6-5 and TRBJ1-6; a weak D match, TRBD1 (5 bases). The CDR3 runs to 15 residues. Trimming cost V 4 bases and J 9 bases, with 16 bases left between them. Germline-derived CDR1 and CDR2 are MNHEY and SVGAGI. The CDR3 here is CASSSLQGRGSPLHF. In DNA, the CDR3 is TGTGCCAGCAGTTCACTTCAGGGAAGGGGTTCACCCCTCCACTTT.

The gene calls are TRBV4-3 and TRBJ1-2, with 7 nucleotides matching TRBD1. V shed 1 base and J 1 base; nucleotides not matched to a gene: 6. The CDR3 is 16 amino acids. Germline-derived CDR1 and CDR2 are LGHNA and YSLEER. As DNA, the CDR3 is TGCGCCAGCAGCCAAGGCGTCCCAGGGGGTAACTATGGCTACACCTTC. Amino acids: CASSQGVPGGNYGYTF.

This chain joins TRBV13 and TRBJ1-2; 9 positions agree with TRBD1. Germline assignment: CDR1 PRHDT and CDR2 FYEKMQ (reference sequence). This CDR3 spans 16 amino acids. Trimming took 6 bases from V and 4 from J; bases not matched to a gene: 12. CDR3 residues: CASSQQGAVLGYGYTF. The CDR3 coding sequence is TGTGCCAGCAGTCAACAGGGGGCCGTGCTTGGCTATGGCTACACCTTC.

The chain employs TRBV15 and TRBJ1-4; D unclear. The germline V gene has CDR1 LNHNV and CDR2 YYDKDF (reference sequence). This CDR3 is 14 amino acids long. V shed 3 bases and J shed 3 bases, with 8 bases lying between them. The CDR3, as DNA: TGTGCCACCAGCAGGGGAGGGTCTAATGAAAAACTGTTTTTT. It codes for CATSRGGSNEKLFF.